This T cell receptor (beta chain) appears in the sequencing data of a study of blood T cell repertoires in COVID-19. Study at large: Material from acute and convalescent COVID-19 was sourced from the United States, Italy and Spain. Sample material is recorded as cDNA or gDNA derived from T cells, B-cell-depleted T cells, or PBMCs.

Comments on this clone: A junction end diverges from the germline sequence, so it may reflect a read error.

Germline-derived CDR1 and CDR2 are SGHAT and FQNNGV. This CDR3 spans 13 amino acids. Study processing details: Amplification of reference gene primers provided the estimated nucleated cell counts. The method was immunoSEQ multiplex PCR; TCRdb's version includes in-frame clones alone and lacks a portion of them. The V and J calls and clone size were taken over from that table, and D and trimming were inferred from the DNA. The profile shows 200,000 to 300,000 clones, about 85% of them singletons. V gene TRBV11-2 combines with J gene TRBJ2-7, with a weak D call TRBD2 (5 bases). The TCR originated in a man in his sixties with acute or convalescent COVID-19. Material: peripheral blood. CDR3 in amino acids: CASTLGPSGEQYF. The CDR3 DNA follows: TGTGCCAGCACCTTAGGACCAAGCGGCGAGCAGTACTTC.